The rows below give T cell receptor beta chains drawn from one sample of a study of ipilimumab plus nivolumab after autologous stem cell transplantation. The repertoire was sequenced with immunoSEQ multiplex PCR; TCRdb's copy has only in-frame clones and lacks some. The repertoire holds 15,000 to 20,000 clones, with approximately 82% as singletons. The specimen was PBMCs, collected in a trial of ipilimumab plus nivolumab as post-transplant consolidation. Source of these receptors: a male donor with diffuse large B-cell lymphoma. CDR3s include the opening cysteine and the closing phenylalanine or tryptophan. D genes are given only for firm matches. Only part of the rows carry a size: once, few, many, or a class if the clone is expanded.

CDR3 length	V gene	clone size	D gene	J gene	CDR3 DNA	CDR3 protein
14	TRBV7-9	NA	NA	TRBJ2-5	TGTGCCAGCAGCTTAATGGGCGGTCAAGAGACCCAGTACTTC	CASSLMGGQETQYF
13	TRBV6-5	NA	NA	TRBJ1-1	TGTGCCAGCAGGCTACAGGTGAACACTGAAGCTTTCTTT	CASRLQVNTEAFF
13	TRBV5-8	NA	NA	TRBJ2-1	TGTGCCAGCACCAAGTCATGGATCTATGAGCAGTTCTTC	CASTKSWIYEQFF
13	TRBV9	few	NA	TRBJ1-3	TGTGCCAGCAGCGGAGGGCGGGGAAACACCATATATTTT	CASSGGRGNTIYF
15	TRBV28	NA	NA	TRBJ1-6	TGTGCCAGCAGCAGACGGCGGTCCTATAATTCACCCCTCCACTTT	CASSRRRSYNSPLHF
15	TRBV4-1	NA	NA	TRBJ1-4	TGCGCCAGCAGCCAAGATCACAGGGCCGAAAGAAAACTGTTTTTT	CASSQDHRAERKLFF
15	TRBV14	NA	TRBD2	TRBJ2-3	TGTGCCAGCAGCCACAGCGGGGGGGCCGGGGATACGCAGTATTTT	CASSHSGGAGDTQYF
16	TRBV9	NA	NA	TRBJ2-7	TGTGCCAGCAGCGTAGCTGGGGGTTCCTTCTCCTACGAGCAGTACTTC	CASSVAGGSFSYEQYF
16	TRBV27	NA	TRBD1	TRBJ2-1	TGTGCCAGCAGACCCCTCGGGACAGGGCATCGTTTGGAGCAGTTCTTC	CASRPLGTGHRLEQFF
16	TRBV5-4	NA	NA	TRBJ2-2	TGTGCCAGCAGCGCCGGTCCGGTTTTCAACACCGGGGAGCTGTTTTTT	CASSAGPVFNTGELFF
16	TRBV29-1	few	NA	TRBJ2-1	TGCAGCGTTGAAGGGACGCCCCAGCCCTCTCACAATGAGCAGTTCTTC	CSVEGTPQPSHNEQFF
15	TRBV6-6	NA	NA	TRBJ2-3	TGTGCCAGCAGTTACGGCGGACGGATAACAGATACGCAGTATTTT	CASSYGGRITDTQYF
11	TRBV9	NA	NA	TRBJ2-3	TGTGCCAGCAGCCCACTGGATACGCAGTATTTT	CASSPLDTQYF
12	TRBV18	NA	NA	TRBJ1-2	TGTGCCAGCTCATTGGACAGAAATGGCTACACCTTC	CASSLDRNGYTF
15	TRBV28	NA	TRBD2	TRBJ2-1	TGTGCCAGCACGCAAAGCGGGGGGGGTCGGGATGAGCAGTTCTTC	CASTQSGGGRDEQFF
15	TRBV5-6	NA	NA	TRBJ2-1	TGTGCCAGCAGCTTGGTGAGGGGTTTGTACAATGAGCAGTTCTTC	CASSLVRGLYNEQFF
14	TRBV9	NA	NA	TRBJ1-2	TGTGCCAGCAGCGTAGTTGGGCAGTCCTATGGCTACACCTTC	CASSVVGQSYGYTF
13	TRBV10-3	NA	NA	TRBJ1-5	TGTGCCATCAGTCCGGACGAGGATCAGCCCCAGCATTTT	CAISPDEDQPQHF
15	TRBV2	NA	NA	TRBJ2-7	TGTGCCAGCAGTGACGATCGACAGGGAGGCTACGAGCAGTACTTC	CASSDDRQGGYEQYF
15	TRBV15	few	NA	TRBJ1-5	TGTGCCACCAGCAGAGATGCAGGGGGCAATCAGCCCCAGCATTTT	CATSRDAGGNQPQHF
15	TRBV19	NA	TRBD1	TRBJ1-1	TGTGCCAGTAGTTACAGGGGTCTCTCGAACACTGAAGCTTTCTTT	CASSYRGLSNTEAFF
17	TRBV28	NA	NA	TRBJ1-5	TGTGCCAGCAGTTTAAATCAGGAAGGTTGGGTCTATCAGCCCCAGCATTTT	CASSLNQEGWVYQPQHF